The rows below give T cell receptor beta chains drawn from one sample of a study of early T cells in non-severe SARS-CoV-2 infection. Each CDR3 protein is one row after TCRdb ran MiXCR on the 5' RACE reads. The top ten clones hold under 6% of a sample with under 50,000 distinct CDR3 sequences, 23% of them seen once. The starting material was whole blood, obtained at baseline. The origin of the receptors is an adult who was a healthcare worker with PCR-confirmed SARS-CoV-2 infection or an uninfected control (not recorded which). The CDR3 runs from the conserved cysteine through the conserved F or W. D genes are given only for firm matches. Only some rows state a clone size, as once, few, many or a class for expanded clones.

v_gene: TRBV11-2
abundance: few
j_gene: TRBJ2-5
d_gene: -
CDR3nt: TGTGCCAGCAGCTTAGAAAGGGGAGAGACCCAGTACTTC
CDR3aa: CASSLERGETQYF

v_gene: TRBV24-1
abundance: -
j_gene: TRBJ2-3
d_gene: -
CDR3nt: TGTGCCACCAGTGACCAAAACACAGATACGCAGTATTTT
CDR3aa: CATSDQNTDTQYF

v_gene: TRBV3-1
abundance: once
j_gene: TRBJ1-1
d_gene: -
CDR3nt: TGTGCCAGCAGCCAGGAAGACATCTACCTAGTGAACACTGAAGCTTTCTTT
CDR3aa: CASSQEDIYLVNTEAFF

v_gene: TRBV5-1
abundance: few
j_gene: TRBJ2-2
d_gene: -
CDR3nt: TGCGCCAGCAGCTTGGAGTCCACCGGGGAGCTGTTTTTT
CDR3aa: CASSLESTGELFF

v_gene: TRBV9
abundance: -
j_gene: TRBJ2-5
d_gene: TRBD1
CDR3nt: TGTGCCAGCAGCGTAGGGGACAGGGGGACCCAGTACTTC
CDR3aa: CASSVGDRGTQYF

v_gene: TRBV7-3
abundance: -
j_gene: TRBJ2-6
d_gene: TRBD1
CDR3nt: TGTGCCAGCAGCTTACCCGGGACAGGGGGCTTTGGGGCCAACGTCCTGACTTTC
CDR3aa: CASSLPGTGGFGANVLTF

v_gene: TRBV5-1
abundance: few
j_gene: TRBJ2-5
d_gene: TRBD1
CDR3nt: TGCGCCAGCGGACACAGGGGGAGAGAGACCCAGTACTTC
CDR3aa: CASGHRGRETQYF

v_gene: TRBV29-1
abundance: -
j_gene: TRBJ2-5
d_gene: -
CDR3nt: TGCAGTGCCCCCAATGGGGAGACCCAGTACTTC
CDR3aa: CSAPNGETQYF

v_gene: TRBV4-2
abundance: few
j_gene: TRBJ1-4
d_gene: -
CDR3nt: TGTGCCAGCAGCCAAGAGCAGGGTAGCAGTGAAAAACTGTTTTTT
CDR3aa: CASSQEQGSSEKLFF

v_gene: TRBV18
abundance: -
j_gene: TRBJ1-6
d_gene: TRBD1
CDR3nt: TGTGCCAGCCGGGGGGACAGGAATTCACCCCTCCACTTT
CDR3aa: CASRGDRNSPLHF

v_gene: TRBV6-6
abundance: -
j_gene: TRBJ1-1
d_gene: -
CDR3nt: TGTGCCAGCACTGCGGGCACTGAAGCTTTCTTT
CDR3aa: CASTAGTEAFF

v_gene: TRBV5-1
abundance: -
j_gene: TRBJ1-4
d_gene: -
CDR3nt: TGCGCCAGCAGCTTGTATTCGATCAGCCGGTCAACTAATGAAAAACTGTTTTTT
CDR3aa: CASSLYSISRSTNEKLFF

v_gene: TRBV7-8
abundance: few
j_gene: TRBJ2-5
d_gene: TRBD2
CDR3nt: TGTGCCAGCAGCTTTGGACTAGCGGGGGCCTCTTACCAAGAGACCCAGTACTTC
CDR3aa: CASSFGLAGASYQETQYF

v_gene: TRBV19
abundance: -
j_gene: TRBJ1-5
d_gene: -
CDR3nt: TGTGCCAGCCGCCGGGGGCTCTATAGCAATCAGCCCCAGCATTTT
CDR3aa: CASRRGLYSNQPQHF

v_gene: TRBV6-1
abundance: -
j_gene: TRBJ1-6
d_gene: -
CDR3nt: TGTGCCAGCAGTGAAGAGGCAGGAATTAATTCACCCCTCCACTTT
CDR3aa: CASSEEAGINSPLHF

v_gene: TRBV6-5
abundance: -
j_gene: TRBJ1-1
d_gene: -
CDR3nt: TGTGCCAGCAGACACTCCGAGGGGGTGAACACTGAAGCTTTCTTT
CDR3aa: CASRHSEGVNTEAFF

v_gene: TRBV7-6
abundance: many
j_gene: TRBJ1-2
d_gene: TRBD1
CDR3nt: TGTGCCAGCAGCCCGGGACAGAGAGACTATGGCTACACCTTC
CDR3aa: CASSPGQRDYGYTF

v_gene: TRBV5-4
abundance: -
j_gene: TRBJ2-2
d_gene: TRBD1
CDR3nt: TGTGCCAGCAGCTTGGCCGGGACAGCGAACACCGGGGAGCTGTTTTTT
CDR3aa: CASSLAGTANTGELFF

v_gene: TRBV6-2/TRBV6-3
abundance: -
j_gene: TRBJ1-1
d_gene: -
CDR3nt: TGTGCCAGCATTGGGACAATGAACACTGAAGCTTTCTTT
CDR3aa: CASIGTMNTEAFF

v_gene: TRBV2
abundance: few
j_gene: TRBJ1-4
d_gene: -
CDR3nt: TGTGCCAGCCACATCAGCCCAACTAATGAAAAACTGTTTTTT
CDR3aa: CASHISPTNEKLFF

v_gene: TRBV4-1
abundance: few
j_gene: TRBJ1-1
d_gene: -
CDR3nt: TGCGCCAGCAGCCAAGATATCCCGGTGGGAGCTTTCTTT
CDR3aa: CASSQDIPVGAFF

v_gene: TRBV24-1
abundance: -
j_gene: TRBJ2-3
d_gene: -
CDR3nt: TGTGCCACCAGTGGAAGCACAGATACGCAGTATTTT
CDR3aa: CATSGSTDTQYF